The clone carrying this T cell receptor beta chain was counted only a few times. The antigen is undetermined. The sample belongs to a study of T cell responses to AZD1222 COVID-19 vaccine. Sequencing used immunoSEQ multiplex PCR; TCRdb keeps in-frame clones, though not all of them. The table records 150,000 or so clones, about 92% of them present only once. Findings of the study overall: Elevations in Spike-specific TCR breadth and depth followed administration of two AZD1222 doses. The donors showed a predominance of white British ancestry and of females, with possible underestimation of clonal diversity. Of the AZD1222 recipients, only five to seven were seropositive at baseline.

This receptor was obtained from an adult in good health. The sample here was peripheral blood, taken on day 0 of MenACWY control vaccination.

The CDR3: CAISESTPGQGNYGYTF. Written as DNA, the CDR3 is TGTGCCATCAGTGAGTCGACTCCGGGACAGGGAAACTATGGCTACACCTTC. The chain couples TRBV10-3 to TRBJ1-2; 9 bases are a match to TRBD1. The CDR3 is 17 amino acids. V was clipped by 0 bases and J by 2 bases; unmatched bases: 7. Germline CDR1 and CDR2: ENHRY and SYGVKD.